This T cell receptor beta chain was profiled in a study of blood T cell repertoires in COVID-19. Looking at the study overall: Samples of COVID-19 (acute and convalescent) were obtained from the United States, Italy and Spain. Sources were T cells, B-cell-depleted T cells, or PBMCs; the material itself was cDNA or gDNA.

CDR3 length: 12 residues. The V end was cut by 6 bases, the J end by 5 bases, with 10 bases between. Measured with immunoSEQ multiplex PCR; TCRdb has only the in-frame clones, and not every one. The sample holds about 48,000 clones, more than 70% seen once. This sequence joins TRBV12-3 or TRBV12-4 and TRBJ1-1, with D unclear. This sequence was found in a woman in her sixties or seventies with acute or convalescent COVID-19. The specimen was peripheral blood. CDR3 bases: TGTGCCAGCAGCCTCGAGGAAACTGAAGCTTTCTTT. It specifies CASSLEETEAFF.